One and the same sample provided the 27 T cell receptor beta chains below, sequenced in a study of regulatory T cells in long-lasting Graves disease. The time point was: newly diagnosed GD, antithyroid drugs for less than 3 months. PBMCs provided the RNA from which the TCR library was made. For TCR beta, libraries came from iRepertoire HTBI primers and Arm-PCR of CDR3 regions. TCRdb re-called the multiplex PCR reads through MiXCR, storing one row per CDR3 protein. The repertoire holds some 250,000 distinct CDR3 sequences, with 20% to 25% as singletons. Here the sequenced sample was peripheral blood mononuclear cells (PBMCs), taken at new diagnosis, from a patient treated with antithyroid drugs. These receptors were taken from a female donor with Graves disease.

This clonotype was found many times. V and J are TRBV7-9 and TRBJ2-5; 8 nucleotides align to TRBD1. The CDR3 sequence is 15 residues long. With 5 bases clipped from V and 0 bases from J, the junction kept 5 bases outside the gene matches. Germline V CDR1 and CDR2: SEHNR, FQNEAQ (reference sequence). The CDR3 region has the DNA TGTGCCAGCAGCCCCCAGGACAGGGACCAAGAGACCCAGTACTTC. It translates to CASSPQDRDQETQYF.

The table lists this clonotype with many counts. This rearrangement joins TRBV5-1 to TRBJ2-4; D not certain. CDR1 and CDR2 from the germline V gene are SGHRS and YFSETQ. The CDR3 consists of 14 residues. The ends were cut back, 0 bases at V and 2 bases at J, with 6 bases in the middle. CDR3 coding DNA: TGCGCCAGCAGCTTGGGTTTCTCCAAAAACATTCAGTACTTC. Protein product: CASSLGFSKNIQYF.

This clonotype was counted ten times or more. The chain employs TRBV5-4 and TRBJ1-1; no clear D. The CDR3 is made up of 15 amino acids. Germline loops: CDR1 SGHNT, CDR2 YYREEE (reference sequence). V was trimmed by 4 bases and J by 3 bases, leaving 16 bases between them. DNA of the CDR3: TGTGCCAGCAGCCTTCCGGGGAGGTCGGACACTGAAGCTTTCTTT. As protein: CASSLPGRSDTEAFF.

At least ten counts were recorded for this clonotype. The rearrangement joins TRBV20-1 to TRBJ1-2; no clear D. CDR1 and CDR2 from the germline V gene are DFQATT and SNEGSKA (reference sequence). V was shortened by 6 bases and J by 0 bases, with 14 bases between the two germline ends. CDR3 length: 14 amino acids. The CDR3 loop reads CSAPPRTANYGYTF. Here the CDR3 DNA reads TGCAGTGCCCCCCCTCGTACAGCTAACTATGGCTACACCTTC.

This clonotype was picked up many times. The rearrangement joins TRBV28 to TRBJ2-7; D remains ambiguous. Trimming stripped 6 bases from V and 6 bases from J, with 12 bases between. This CDR3 region has 12 residues. Germline CDR1 reads MDHEN; CDR2 reads SYDVKM. DNA for the CDR3: TGTGCCAGCAGAGAAGTAGGGTTCGAGCAGTACTTC. Protein: CASREVGFEQYF.

The V and J genes are TRBV15 and TRBJ2-5; 8 bases match TRBD1. Germline V CDR1 and CDR2: LNHNV, YYDKDF (reference sequence). The CDR3 sequence is 18 residues long. The V gene end was trimmed by 3 bases and the J gene end by 4 bases; junction bases not matched to a gene: 16. DNA of the CDR3: TGTGCCACCAGCAGCTTGCCCCCAGGACAGGGCAGGTTAGAGACCCAGTACTTC. Translated, it gives CATSSLPPGQGRLETQYF.

Comment on this clonotype: One base separates it from a far larger clone, so it is likely a read error. The rearrangement uses TRBV11-2 and TRBJ2-1, with 10 bases aligning to TRBD2. V lost 5 bases to trimming and J lost 10 bases; unmatched junction nucleotides: 11. Germline V gene data show CDR1 as SGHAT and CDR2 as FQNNGV. CDR3 length equals 15 residues. The CDR3, as DNA: TGTGCCAGCAGCCTTAGCGGGGGGAGCTCCTACGAGCAGTTCTTC. This gives the protein CASSLSGGSSYEQFF.

This clonotype was observed many times. This chain uses TRBV5-1 with TRBJ2-7; D may match TRBD1 or TRBD2 (5 bases each). Germline CDR1 reads SGHRS; CDR2 reads YFSETQ. The V gene lost 0 bases and the J gene lost 7 bases, with 11 bases spanning the gap. The CDR3 length is 13 residues. The CDR3 region is CASSLERGGEQYF. DNA for the CDR3: TGCGCCAGCAGCTTGGAGAGGGGCGGGGAGCAGTACTTC.

The chain has TRBV10-3 and TRBJ1-5, with 7 bases lining up with TRBD1. CDR3 length: 15 residues. V shed 6 bases and J 7 bases; nucleotides not matched to a gene: 12. CDR1 and CDR2 from the germline V gene are ENHRY and SYGVKD. The CDR3 nucleotides read TGTGCCATCAGACCCGGGACAGACCTCGGACAGCCCCAGCATTTT. This translates into CAIRPGTDLGQPQHF.

This clonotype was seen only a few times. This rearrangement joins TRBV7-7 to TRBJ1-4; D gene ambiguous. The CDR3 totals 13 residues. The V gene lost 5 bases and the J gene lost 5 bases, with 9 bases spanning the gap. Germline CDR1 SSHAT, CDR2 FNYEAQ (reference sequence). CDR3 loop: CASSPGINEKLFF. The CDR3 region has the DNA TGTGCCAGCAGCCCAGGAATAAATGAAAAACTGTTTTTT.

The gene calls are TRBV7-2 and TRBJ2-5, with TRBD1 matching over 12 bases. Germline V CDR1 and CDR2: SGHTA, FQGNSA. The junction had 7 bases not matched to a gene; V was cut back by 3 bases and J by 5 bases. CDR3 length: 16 residues. Here the CDR3 DNA reads TGTGCCAGCAGCTTGCTCGGGACAGGGGGCTGGGAGACCCAGTACTTC. Protein sequence: CASSLLGTGGWETQYF.

This clonotype has a count of ten or more. The gene calls are TRBV5-1 and TRBJ2-3, with D possibly TRBD1 on 6 matching bases. In germline, CDR1 is SGHRS, CDR2 YFSETQ. Trimming took off 4 bases at V and 2 bases at J, with 20 bases between the two ends. CDR3 length: 17 amino acids. CDR3 protein: CASSQTGTLKFTDTQYF. The CDR3 bases are TGCGCCAGCAGCCAGACCGGGACACTTAAGTTCACAGATACGCAGTATTTT. Full variable domain (remainder filled in from reference TRBV5-1 and TRBJ2-3): KAGVTQTPRYLIKTRGQQVTLSCSPISGHRSVSWYQQTPGQGLQFLFEYFSETQRNKGNFPGRFSGRQFSNSRSEMNVSTLELGDSALYLCASSQTGTLKFTDTQYFGPGTRLTVL.

The table lists this clonotype with many counts. The chain carries TRBV12-3 or TRBV12-4 and TRBJ2-3; no firm D call. V was clipped by 2 bases and J by 5 bases, with 8 bases between them. The CDR3 sequence is 13 residues long. CDR3 loop: CASSLTSGDTQYF. The CDR3 nucleotides are TGTGCCAGCAGTTTAACCTCCGGAGATACGCAGTATTTT.

This clonotype showed up many times. The rearrangement joins TRBV7-2 to TRBJ2-7; 8 bases match TRBD2. CDR3 length: 14 residues. V lost 0 bases, J lost 3 bases, and 1 base stayed unmatched. In germline, CDR1 is SGHTA, CDR2 FQGNSA. The CDR3 reads CASSLATSGYEQYF. CDR3 bases: TGTGCCAGCAGCTTAGCAACTAGCGGCTACGAGCAGTACTTC.

This clonotype occurred many times. V usage is TRBV7-8 and J usage is TRBJ2-1; 12 nucleotides align to TRBD2. In germline, CDR1 is SGHVS, CDR2 FQNEAQ. The trim removed 5 bases at V and 6 bases at J, leaving 2 bases unmatched. CDR3 length: 14 residues. CDR3 loop: CASSQTSGGNEQFF. The CDR3 bases are TGTGCCAGCAGCCAGACTAGCGGGGGCAATGAGCAGTTCTTC.

This clonotype was observed at least ten times. DNA of the CDR3: TGTGCCAGCAGGCAAGGGGGAACCGGGGAGCTGTTTTTT. It encodes CASRQGGTGELFF. The rearrangement links TRBV6-1 to TRBJ2-2; D is possibly TRBD1 (6 bases). Germline CDR1 reads MNHNS; CDR2 reads SASEGT. CDR3 length: 13 residues. V was trimmed by 6 bases and J by 5 bases, leaving 10 bases between them.

This clonotype has ten or more counts. This chain uses TRBV28 with TRBJ2-5; D not certain. Germline CDR1 reads MDHEN; CDR2 reads SYDVKM. Between the trimmed V and J ends, which lost 6 bases and 4 bases, there was a span of 6 bases. The CDR3 runs to 11 residues. DNA of the CDR3: TGTGCCAGCAGGAAAAGAGAGACCCAGTACTTC. Amino acids: CASRKRETQYF.

About this clonotype itself: A read error may be the cause here, since a much bigger clone is one base away. This rearrangement joins TRBV7-2 to TRBJ2-5; 8 bases align to TRBD1. The DNA end is more similar to TRBJ2-1, so the J call may be wrong. This CDR3 has 15 residues. CDR1 SGHTA and CDR2 FQGNSA come from the germline V gene. The CDR3 DNA follows: TGTGCCAGCAGCTCCGGACAGGGAAAGGACAATGAGCAGTTCTTC. It yields the protein CASSSGQGKDNEQFF.

This clonotype was detected many times. V is TRBV12-5 and J is TRBJ1-1; D is perhaps TRBD1 (6 bases). CDR1 LGHNT and CDR2 FRNRAP come from the germline V gene. This CDR3 is built from 17 residues. V was trimmed by 1 base and J by 4 bases, leaving 19 bases between them. This CDR3 is CASGLGPKGGEGTEAFF. CDR3 bases: TGTGCTAGTGGTTTGGGGCCCAAGGGGGGGGAGGGCACTGAAGCTTTCTTT. The entire variable domain, with the rest obtained from reference TRBV12-5 and TRBJ1-1, is as follows: DARVTQTPRHKVTEMGQEVTMRCQPILGHNTVFWYRQTMMQGLELLAYFRNRAPLDDSGMPKDRFSAEMPDATLATLKIQPSEPRDSAVYFCASGLGPKGGEGTEAFFGQGTRLTVV.

This clonotype has a count of ten or more. J is TRBJ2-5 and V is TRBV2; D uncertain. Germline V lookup: CDR1 SNHLY, CDR2 FYNNEI. V lost 7 bases, J lost 1 base, and 10 bases lay in between. The CDR3 sequence is 13 residues long. The CDR3, as DNA: TGTGCCAGCAATCCAACCCGCCAAGAGACCCAGTACTTC. It encodes CASNPTRQETQYF.

The CDR3 spells CASRPAVLHYEQFF. In nucleotides, the CDR3 is TGTGCCAGCAGACCCGCCGTCCTACATTACGAGCAGTTCTTC. This sequence joins TRBV12-3 or TRBV12-4 and TRBJ2-1; D remains unclear. The CDR3 totals 14 residues. The V gene lost 6 bases and the J gene lost 10 bases, with 19 bases spanning the gap.

This clonotype was detected only once. At one boundary the junction diverges from the germline segment, which might be a read error. The chain recombines TRBV10-1 with TRBJ2-3; D tentatively reads TRBD1 or TRBD2 (6 bases each). CDR3 length: 13 amino acids. Per germline, CDR1 WNHNN and CDR2 SYGVQD (reference sequence). CDR3 sequence: CASNEGGTDTHYF. The DNA for the CDR3 is TGCGCCAGCAACGAGGGGGGTACAGATACGCATTATTTT.

The chain recombines TRBV18 with TRBJ2-3; D not resolved. Germline V gene data show CDR1 as KGHSH and CDR2 as LQKENI. V was pared by 4 bases and J by 2 bases, with 13 bases between. The CDR3 contains 15 residues. In nucleotides, the CDR3 is TGTGCCAGCTCACGCAACATAGGCGACACAGATACGCAGTATTTT. It translates to CASSRNIGDTDTQYF.

CDR3 in DNA: TGTGCCAGCAGTTACGCCGGGTCAGCTAACTATGGCTACACCTTC. Its protein is CASSYAGSANYGYTF. The V call is TRBV6-2 or TRBV6-3, the J call TRBJ1-2; D gene ambiguous. Between the trimmed V and J ends, which lost 2 bases and 0 bases, there was a span of 10 bases. The CDR3 has 15 residues. CDR1 and CDR2 (germline): MNHEY, SVGEGT.

In this sample, this clonotype turned up many times. This rearrangement joins TRBV7-9 to TRBJ1-6; no firm D call. Germline V gene lookup returns CDR1 SEHNR and CDR2 FQNEAQ (reference sequence). The CDR3 extends over 15 amino acids. V was cut by 1 base and J by 9 bases, with 13 bases left in between. The CDR3 loop reads CASSLEWAGVSPLHF. Here the CDR3 DNA reads TGTGCCAGCAGCTTAGAATGGGCCGGGGTTTCACCCCTCCACTTT.

The chain uses TRBV5-5 and TRBJ1-2; no clear D. The CDR3 length is 14 residues. The germline V gene encodes CDR1 SGHKS and CDR2 YYEKEE (reference sequence). V was pared by 2 bases and J by 4 bases, with 12 bases between. As DNA, the CDR3 is TGTGCCAGCAGCTTTGAAGTTACCAGCTATGGCTACACCTTC. Translated, it gives CASSFEVTSYGYTF.

This clonotype was seen ten or more times. The gene calls are TRBV5-1 and TRBJ2-7; 7 positions agree with TRBD1. The CDR3 loop spans 13 amino acids. J lost 2 bases, V lost 6 bases, and 5 bases had no gene match. The germline V gene has CDR1 SGHRS and CDR2 YFSETQ. CDR3 in amino acids: CASMGTATYEQYF. Written as DNA, the CDR3 is TGCGCCAGCATGGGGACAGCGACCTACGAGCAGTACTTC.